This T cell receptor (beta chain) derives from a study of human T cells and chemical hapten exposure. Study context: DPC at 0.01% went onto the upper back in patch tests, read at 6 days. Study-level points and caveats: Following DPC sensitization, TCRs present above 1 in 1000 frequency showed no change.

Described time point: patch test 2, 6 weeks after DPC sensitization. The treatment: therapeutic diphenylcyclopropenone sensitization with weekly scalp DPC. This clonotype has only a few counts. Its antigen is currently unknown. Germline V lookup: CDR1 MNHEY, CDR2 SVGAGI. Trimming took 0 bases from V and 1 from J, leaving 10 bases between them. The CDR3 is 15 residues long. TCRdb redid the calling of the RACE reads with MiXCR, one entry per CDR3 protein. There are under 450,000 distinct CDR3 sequences in the sample; about 6.3% occur only once, and approximately 5.4% lies in the top ten. The chain combines TRBV6-5 with TRBJ2-7; tentatively, D is TRBD2 (6 bases). This TCR was recovered from a woman in her late teens or twenties with alopecia areata. Some clones in this sample may be carry-over from other donors' samples. Source: whole blood, taken in connection with sensitization to the hapten diphenylcyclopropenone (DPC). This chain's CDR3 is CASSYSLGGSYEQYF. CDR3 coding DNA: TGTGCCAGCAGTTACTCCCTGGGGGGATCCTACGAGCAGTACTTC.